These 16 T cell receptor beta chains share one sample of origin, sequenced in a study of blood T cell repertoires in COVID-19 (TCRdb year 2020). The receptor library was made with the immunoSEQ multiplex PCR assay. TCRdb retrieved this table from immuneACCESS and kept in-frame rearrangements only. Not all clones are present; in checked studies, unresolved V genes account for under half, and no reason is known for the remainder. This sample has about 230,000 clones in its table, and over 70% of those were observed once. Together, the top ten hold 3% to 4% of the sample. The sample comprised PBMCs or T cells enriched from blood (not recorded which). The source of these receptors is a woman in her 30s who had been exposed to COVID-19.

The chain recombines TRBV25-1 with TRBJ1-1; D gene ambiguous. This CDR3 has 12 amino acids. Trimming removed 3 bases from V and 5 bases from J, with 7 bases in between. Germline V gene sequence: CDR1 MGHDK, CDR2 SYGVNS. The CDR3 loop reads CASSDLGTEAFF. The CDR3 DNA follows: TGTGCCAGCAGTGACCTCGGTACTGAAGCTTTCTTT.

The V call is TRBV2, the J call TRBJ1-2, with TRBD1 matching 9 bases. CDR3 size: 14 residues. V shed 4 bases, J shed 3 bases, and the junction held 3 bases outside the gene matches. CDR1 and CDR2 from the germline V gene are SNHLY and FYNNEI. Written as DNA, the CDR3 is TGTGCCAGCAGTGTGGACAGGGGATACTATGGCTACACCTTC. Translating gives CASSVDRGYYGYTF.

This chain joins TRBV5-1 and TRBJ2-7, with TRBD2 identical over 9 bases. CDR1 and CDR2 from the germline V gene are SGHRS and YFSETQ. With V trimmed by 1 base and J by 2 bases, 7 bases remained unmatched. This CDR3 spans 16 amino acids. The CDR3 loop is CASSLSPSGIPYEQYF. The CDR3 DNA reads TGCGCCAGCAGCTTGTCGCCTAGCGGGATACCCTACGAGCAGTACTTC.

The genes are TRBV6-5 and TRBJ2-1; maybe TRBD1 (6 bases). V lost 7 bases, J lost 1 base, and 14 bases lay in between. Germline values: CDR1 MNHEY, CDR2 SVGAGI. The CDR3 is 15 residues long. The chain's CDR3 is CASTSTRGSYNEQFF. As DNA, the CDR3 is TGTGCCAGCACCTCAACAAGGGGGTCCTACAATGAGCAGTTCTTC.

This clone was observed a handful of times. The chain employs TRBV18 and TRBJ1-1, with TRBD1 matching over 9 bases. J was trimmed by 6 bases and V by 4 bases; bases with no gene match: 6. The CDR3 sequence is 14 residues long. In germline, CDR1 is KGHSH, CDR2 LQKENI. The CDR3 DNA sequence: TGTGCCAGCTCACTGGGACAGGGCTTACCTGAAGCTTTCTTT. Translation: CASSLGQGLPEAFF.

This chain joins TRBV5-1 and TRBJ2-7, with D maybe TRBD1 (7 bases). CDR3 size: 15 residues. V gave up 3 bases and J gave up 4 bases, with 17 bases separating them. CDR1 and CDR2 (germline): SGHRS, YFSETQ. The CDR3 DNA reads TGCGCCAGCAGCTCCCAGGGGGGTTGGCCGTACGAGCAGTACTTC. This sequence encodes CASSSQGGWPYEQYF.

The chain has TRBV15 and TRBJ1-4; a weak D match, TRBD1 (6 bases). The CDR3 spans 16 residues. Germline-derived CDR1 and CDR2 are LNHNV and YYDKDF (reference sequence). Trimming removed 1 base at V and 3 bases at J, with 12 bases between. The CDR3 region has the DNA TGTGCCACCAGCAGAGCTTCACAGGGCTCTAATGAAAAACTGTTTTTT. This codes for CATSRASQGSNEKLFF. The whole variable domain, remainder taken from reference TRBV15 and TRBJ1-4, is DAMVIQNPRYQVTQFGKPVTLSCSQTLNHNVMYWYQQKSSQAPKLLFHYYDKDFNNEADTPDNFQSRRPNTSFCFLDIRSPGLGDTAMYLCATSRASQGSNEKLFFGSGTQLSVL.

The rearrangement links TRBV10-3 to TRBJ1-2; TRBD1 agrees at 9 bases. The CDR3 length is 13 residues. The V gene's germline CDR1 is ENHRY and CDR2 SYGVKD. Trimming removed 6 bases from V and 7 bases from J; junction bases left unmatched: 6. In nucleotides, the CDR3 is TGTGCCATCAGCCCACAGGGGGCGTCTGGCTACACCTTC. Translating gives CAISPQGASGYTF.

The V gene is TRBV7-9, the J gene TRBJ2-3; 7 bases agree with TRBD2. CDR1 and CDR2 (germline): SEHNR, FQNEAQ (reference sequence). Germline trimming cut 7 bases from V and 1 base from J; bases unmatched to any gene: 14. The CDR3 contains 17 residues. This chain's CDR3 is CASTEKEPSGRTDTQYF. Written as DNA, the CDR3 is TGTGCCAGCACCGAAAAGGAGCCTAGCGGTCGCACAGATACGCAGTATTTT.

V gene TRBV29-1 combines with J gene TRBJ2-1; 10 positions match TRBD2. The CDR3 consists of 14 residues. J gave up 6 bases and V 3 bases, and 5 bases lay outside the gene matches. Germline V gives CDR1 SQVTM, CDR2 ANQGSEA. The CDR3 here is CSVDGPSGSNEQFF. CDR3 in DNA: TGCAGCGTTGATGGGCCTAGCGGGAGCAATGAGCAGTTCTTC.

DNA for the CDR3: TGTGCTAGTGGCAGGGACACGAACAACGTCCTGACTTTC. Protein: CASGRDTNNVLTF. This chain links TRBV12-5 with TRBJ2-6; tentative D call: TRBD1 (6 bases). The V and J ends lost 6 bases and 9 bases respectively, with 12 bases between them. Germline CDR1 reads LGHNT; CDR2 reads FRNRAP. The CDR3 contains 13 residues. The whole variable domain, filled in from reference TRBV12-5 and TRBJ2-6, reads DARVTQTPRHKVTEMGQEVTMRCQPILGHNTVFWYRQTMMQGLELLAYFRNRAPLDDSGMPKDRFSAEMPDATLATLKIQPSEPRDSAVYFCASGRDTNNVLTFGAGSRLTVL.

The chain links TRBV14 to TRBJ2-4, with 7 positions matching TRBD1. V shed 1 base and J 8 bases; nucleotides not matched to a gene: 8. This CDR3 spans 15 amino acids. Per germline, CDR1 SGHDN and CDR2 FVKESK. The CDR3 is CASSQAVTGADIQYF. The CDR3 DNA reads as TGTGCCAGCAGCCAAGCGGTTACAGGGGCGGACATTCAGTACTTC.

This chain joins TRBV28 and TRBJ1-5; 9 bases agree with TRBD1. This CDR3 is 14 amino acids long. Trimming at V came to 5 bases and at J to 7 bases, leaving 6 bases not matched to a gene. Per germline, CDR1 MDHEN and CDR2 SYDVKM. This CDR3 reads CASSPDRGVQPQHF. CDR3 DNA sequence: TGTGCCAGCAGTCCGGACAGGGGTGTCCAGCCCCAGCATTTT.

A word on this clone: Other DNA sequences of this sample code for an identical CDR3. The V gene is TRBV29-1, the J gene TRBJ2-1; 9 bases are a match to TRBD2. Germline V gene lookup returns CDR1 SQVTM and CDR2 ANQGSEA. The trim removed 3 bases at V and 0 bases at J, leaving 3 bases unmatched. The CDR3 loop spans 15 amino acids. CDR3 in amino acids: CSVEGSGSSYNEQFF. In nucleotides, the CDR3 is TGCAGCGTTGAGGGTAGCGGGAGCTCCTACAATGAGCAGTTCTTC.

The chain is built from TRBV5-1 and TRBJ2-2; possible D gene TRBD2, 6 bases. V lost 5 bases and J 0 bases, leaving 11 bases between the germline ends. Germline-derived CDR1 and CDR2 are SGHRS and YFSETQ. The CDR3 is 15 amino acids. CDR3 nucleotides: TGCGCCAGCAGAAGGGACTTAGCGAACACCGGGGAGCTGTTTTTT. Translation: CASRRDLANTGELFF.

The J gene is TRBJ1-1, the V gene TRBV6-5, with D perhaps matching TRBD1 (6 bases). The germline V and J ends were trimmed by 10 bases and 5 bases, with 20 bases remaining between them. The CDR3 is made up of 14 amino acids. Germline CDR1 reads MNHEY; CDR2 reads SVGAGI. The CDR3, as DNA: TGTGCCACCATGCGAGGGGGGGAGCGGACTGAAGCTTTCTTT. It specifies CATMRGGERTEAFF.